The sequence of this TCR beta chain was determined in a study of long-term antiretroviral therapy in people with HIV. CDR1 and CDR2 from the germline V gene are MNHNS and SASEGT. There are 15 residues in the CDR3. V was clipped by 1 base and J by 4 bases; unmatched bases: 4. The authors ran the immunoSEQ assay, v3.0, at survey level. TCRdb's copy holds only in-frame clones and misses some; the assay was immunoSEQ multiplex PCR. The sample includes approximately 21,000 clones, roughly four fifths seen only once; the top ten take approximately 7%. One or more pre-ART and two or more post-ART PBMC samples were available from each donor. Study-wide points: Clones that expanded before ART (that is, prior to treatment) dominated the repertoire at all time points.

About this clone: Antigen unknown.

Specimen: unsorted PBMCs, collected 1.5 years after starting antiretroviral therapy. The chain has TRBV6-1 and TRBJ1-2; 9 bases align to TRBD1. This sequence was found in a man aged 30 to 45 with HIV. The CDR3 DNA follows: TGTGCCAGCAGTGAAGGACAGGGGGAGTTCTATGGCTACACCTTC. This sequence encodes CASSEGQGEFYGYTF.